This T cell receptor (beta chain) is from a study of blood T cell repertoires in COVID-19. Study summary: Material from acute and convalescent COVID-19 was sourced from the United States, Italy and Spain. Nucleic acid was either cDNA or gDNA, and it came from T cells, B-cell-depleted T cells, or PBMCs.

Per the study methods: How many nucleated cells were present was estimated from reference gene primer amplification. TCRdb's table, derived via immunoSEQ multiplex PCR, lists solely in-frame clones and lacks some. The DNA gave D and trimming, while V, J and clone size come from that table. The table shows some 320,000 clones, with 87% occurring only once. Germline CDR1 reads ENHRY; CDR2 reads SYGVKD. V lost 7 bases, J lost 1 base, and 13 bases stayed unmatched. This CDR3 is 17 amino acids long. In this sample, this clone turned up once. This TCR derives from a woman aged 45-65 years who had recovered from COVID-19. The chain links TRBV10-3 to TRBJ1-1, with 9 positions matching TRBD1. The specimen was peripheral blood. The CDR3 DNA reads as TGTGCCATCACCAGTAGGAGGGACAGGGTACCGAACACTGAAGCTTTCTTT. It encodes CAITSRRDRVPNTEAFF.